The next 30 T cell receptor beta chains were all read from a single sample in a study of T cells in narcolepsy. The assay was immunoSEQ multiplex PCR, and TCRdb's table has in-frame clones only and misses some. The table lists about 35,000 clones, around 84% of them singletons. Sequences were obtained from memory (CD45RA-) CD4+ T cells from blood. The receptors derive from a human donor in good health.

This chain uses TRBV6-1 with TRBJ1-1; 9 nucleotides match TRBD1. V lost 6 bases to trimming and J lost 1 base; unmatched junction nucleotides: 6. The CDR3 has 15 amino acids. The germline gives CDR1 MNHNS, CDR2 SASEGT. DNA for the CDR3: TGTGCCAGCAGAAAAACAGGGGGCCCGAACACTGAAGCTTTCTTT. It yields the protein CASRKTGGPNTEAFF.

This chain links TRBV30 with TRBJ1-2, with D possibly being TRBD1 (6 bases). The germline V gene encodes CDR1 GTSNPN and CDR2 SVGIG (reference sequence). The CDR3 extends over 13 amino acids. V shed 5 bases and J shed 8 bases, with 18 bases lying between them. CDR3 protein: CAWDVIGRGGYTF. The CDR3 DNA sequence: TGTGCCTGGGACGTGATCGGCAGGGGCGGCTACACCTTC.

This sequence joins TRBV10-3 and TRBJ1-2; D is possibly TRBD1 (6 bases). Between the trimmed V and J ends, which lost 7 bases and 8 bases, there was a span of 14 bases. The CDR3 is 12 amino acids. Germline lookup yields CDR1 ENHRY and CDR2 SYGVKD. This CDR3 is CAITTGSWGYTF. The CDR3 nucleotides read TGTGCCATCACCACAGGGAGTTGGGGCTACACCTTC.

The rearrangement joins TRBV29-1 to TRBJ2-1; D possibly corresponds to TRBD1 (5 bases). Germline V gene sequence: CDR1 SQVTM, CDR2 ANQGSEA. The CDR3 spans 15 residues. V dropped 6 bases and J dropped 5 bases, with 20 bases sitting between them. The CDR3 sequence is CSVTVGVGLDNEQFF. CDR3 coding DNA: TGCAGCGTAACGGTAGGAGTGGGGCTAGACAATGAGCAGTTCTTC.

Only one count was recorded for this clone. The rearrangement joins TRBV2 to TRBJ1-2, with 7 bases lining up with TRBD1. The CDR3 runs 10 residues. Germline CDR1 and CDR2: SNHLY and FYNNEI. The trim removed 9 bases at V and 6 bases at J, leaving 1 base unmatched. The CDR3 sequence: CASGQDGYTF. The CDR3 DNA is TGTGCCAGTGGACAGGATGGCTACACCTTC.

The V and J genes are TRBV13 and TRBJ1-5, with TRBD1 matching over 8 bases. The V and J ends lost 3 bases and 5 bases, in that order; junction bases with no gene match: 6. The CDR3 is 15 residues long. Germline V gene lookup returns CDR1 PRHDT and CDR2 FYEKMQ (reference sequence). The CDR3 coding sequence is TGTGCCAGCAGCTTGGGCAGGGGGCGCGATCAGCCCCAGCATTTT. The encoded protein is CASSLGRGRDQPQHF. Looking up the rest from reference TRBV13 and TRBJ1-5 gives the full variable domain: AAGVIQSPRHLIKEKRETATLKCYPIPRHDTVYWYQQGPGQDPQFLISFYEKMQSDKGSIPDRFSAQQFSDYHSELNMSSLELGDSALYFCASSLGRGRDQPQHFGDGTRLSIL.

V usage is TRBV5-1 and J usage is TRBJ2-1, with 15 bases identical to TRBD2. CDR3 length: 16 amino acids. Trimming at V came to 1 base and at J to 7 bases, leaving 3 bases not matched to a gene. Per the germline V gene, CDR1 is SGHRS and CDR2 is YFSETQ. This CDR3 reads CASSLSGTSGGNEQFF. The DNA for the CDR3 is TGCGCCAGCAGCTTGTCCGGGACTAGCGGGGGGAATGAGCAGTTCTTC.

The chain is built from TRBV19 and TRBJ1-5; D gene ambiguous. Trimming removed 5 bases from V and 7 bases from J, with 18 bases in between. CDR3 length: 15 amino acids. Germline V gene lookup returns CDR1 LNHDA and CDR2 SQIVND (reference sequence). CDR3 residues: CASSSGPSSRQPQHF. The CDR3 DNA reads TGTGCCAGTAGTTCCGGGCCCTCATCACGGCAGCCCCAGCATTTT.

V gene TRBV9 combines with J gene TRBJ2-5, with TRBD2 identical over 11 bases. V lost 1 base and J lost 5; bases outside the gene matches: 7. The CDR3 covers 16 residues. Germline CDR1 SGDLS, CDR2 YYNGEE. This CDR3 is CASSVTSGGLSETQYF. CDR3 bases: TGTGCCAGCAGCGTAACTAGCGGGGGCCTTTCTGAGACCCAGTACTTC.

There are a few counts of this clone. The genes are TRBV11-2 and TRBJ2-3; no clear D. The V end was cut by 0 bases, the J end by 7 bases, with 5 bases between. Germline V lookup: CDR1 SGHAT, CDR2 FQNNGV. The CDR3 runs to 12 residues. This chain's CDR3 is CASSLDRNTQYF. Written as DNA, the CDR3 is TGTGCCAGCAGCTTAGATCGGAATACGCAGTATTTT.

Only one count was recorded for this clone. The chain couples TRBV9 to TRBJ1-1, with 9 bases identical to TRBD1. CDR1 and CDR2 (germline): SGDLS, YYNGEE. V trimming: 4 bases; J trimming: 10 bases; junction bases outside the gene matches: 11. This CDR3 has 14 residues. The CDR3 bases are TGTGCCAGCAGCCCCGAGACAGGGGGAGTTAGAGCTTTCTTT. It encodes CASSPETGGVRAFF. The whole variable domain, remainder taken from reference TRBV9 and TRBJ1-1, is DSGVTQTPKHLITATGQRVTLRCSPRSGDLSVYWYQQSLDQGLQFLIQYYNGEERAKGNILERFSAQQFPDLHSELNLSSLELGDSALYFCASSPETGGVRAFFGQGTRLTVV.

This chain links TRBV7-9 with TRBJ1-1; possible D gene TRBD1, 5 bases. V lost 4 bases, J lost 1 base, and 7 bases lay in between. This CDR3 is built from 13 residues. The germline V gene has CDR1 SEHNR and CDR2 FQNEAQ (reference sequence). CDR3 region: CASSWGENTEAFF. The CDR3 DNA follows: TGTGCCAGCAGCTGGGGGGAGAACACTGAAGCTTTCTTT.

The chain carries TRBV29-1 and TRBJ2-1; D tentatively fits TRBD1 or TRBD2 (6 bases each). The germline gives CDR1 SQVTM, CDR2 ANQGSEA. Trimming pared 6 bases from V and 9 bases from J, leaving 15 bases between. The CDR3 runs to 12 residues. The CDR3 reads CSVEIGGSEQFF. In nucleotides, the CDR3 is TGCAGCGTCGAGATCGGGGGCAGTGAGCAGTTCTTC.

The CDR3 region has the DNA TGTGCCTGGAGTGTGGGAGGATTATACACAGATACGCAGTATTTT. It is translated as CAWSVGGLYTDTQYF. V is TRBV30 and J is TRBJ2-3, with D tentatively TRBD2 (6 bases). Trimming took 0 bases from V and 2 from J, leaving 12 bases between them. CDR3 length: 15 amino acids. Germline V gene lookup returns CDR1 GTSNPN and CDR2 SVGIG (reference sequence).

This chain joins TRBV5-3 and TRBJ1-1, with no clear D. TRBV5-3 has ORF status, its function being uncertain. The CDR3 spans 13 residues. Trimming removed 4 bases at V and 4 bases at J, with 11 bases between. CDR3 loop: CARSPVTFTEAFF. DNA of the CDR3: TGTGCCAGAAGCCCAGTTACGTTCACTGAAGCTTTCTTT.

The table lists this clone with a count of one. The V call is TRBV29-1, the J call TRBJ1-6; D not certain. This CDR3 has 14 residues. CDR1 is SQVTM, CDR2 ANQGSEA, per germline. With 8 bases removed from V and 5 bases from J, the gap between germline ends came to 16 bases. DNA for the CDR3: TGCAGCTCCTGCCCGGGTCCCGATAATTCACCCCTCCACTTT. Protein product: CSSCPGPDNSPLHF.

This clone was counted only a few times. The rearrangement uses TRBV5-4 and TRBJ2-2, with a weak D call TRBD1 (5 bases). The CDR3 contains 16 residues. Germline V gives CDR1 SGHNT, CDR2 YYREEE (reference sequence). The V and J ends lost 0 bases and 1 base respectively, with 10 bases between them. The CDR3 DNA sequence: TGTGCCAGCAGCTTGGTTCCAGGGAAGAACACCGGGGAGCTGTTTTTT. Its translation is CASSLVPGKNTGELFF.

The chain employs TRBV10-3 and TRBJ1-2, with 9 bases lining up with TRBD1. The length of the CDR3 is 15 residues. CDR1 is ENHRY, CDR2 SYGVKD, per germline. V was clipped by 3 bases and J by 3 bases; unmatched bases: 5. The chain's CDR3 is CAISDNRGPDYGYTF. The CDR3 region has the DNA TGTGCCATCAGTGACAACAGGGGGCCTGACTATGGCTACACCTTC.

The chain has TRBV9 and TRBJ2-7; perhaps D is TRBD1 or TRBD2 (6 bases each). Trimming removed 5 bases at V and 5 bases at J, with 8 bases between. This CDR3 has 11 residues. Germline values: CDR1 SGDLS, CDR2 YYNGEE. CDR3 nucleotide sequence: TGTGCCAGCAGTCGGGGGCACGAGCAGTACTTC. The encoded protein is CASSRGHEQYF.

The J gene is TRBJ2-7, the V gene TRBV6-5; tentative D call: TRBD2 (6 bases). This CDR3 has 15 amino acids. Trimming shortened V by 5 bases and J by 3 bases, and 17 bases separated the two germline ends. Germline V CDR1 and CDR2: MNHEY, SVGAGI. CDR3: CASSPSGGKGYEQYF. CDR3 in DNA: TGTGCCAGCAGTCCCTCCGGAGGGAAGGGCTACGAGCAGTACTTC.

This clone counts as medium-sized. V gene TRBV6-1 combines with J gene TRBJ2-1; 12 positions agree with TRBD2. Germline CDR1 MNHNS, CDR2 SASEGT. J was trimmed by 4 bases and V by 7 bases; bases with no gene match: 5. CDR3 length: 15 residues. Here the CDR3 DNA reads TGTGCCAGCAACGAACTAGCGGGAGGATACAATGAGCAGTTCTTC. Its translation is CASNELAGGYNEQFF.

The CDR3 DNA sequence: TGCGCCAGCAGCCCTTACGGTGTTGGCAATCAGCCCCAGCATTTT. Amino acids: CASSPYGVGNQPQHF. The chain links TRBV4-1 to TRBJ1-5, with D unresolved. The CDR3 is 15 residues long. Germline assignment: CDR1 MGHRA and CDR2 YSYEKL. Deletions cut 4 bases from V and 2 bases from J, with 12 bases between.

This clone turned up a few times. The chain is built from TRBV7-3 and TRBJ1-1; no firm D call. Germline lookup yields CDR1 SGHTA and CDR2 FQGTGA. The CDR3 is 15 residues long. The germline V and J ends were trimmed by 6 bases and 1 base, with 15 bases remaining between them. Written as DNA, the CDR3 is TGTGCCAGCAGGAAAGATATTTGGGGGAACACTGAAGCTTTCTTT. Its translation is CASRKDIWGNTEAFF.

This chain links TRBV7-2 with TRBJ2-2, with D possibly matching TRBD2 (6 bases). Germline loops: CDR1 SGHTA, CDR2 FQGNSA. Trimming shortened V by 0 bases and J by 3 bases, and 11 bases separated the two germline ends. The CDR3 has 16 amino acids. In nucleotides, the CDR3 is TGTGCCAGCAGCTTAGCTGGGGGGTATGACACCGGGGAGCTGTTTTTT. This codes for CASSLAGGYDTGELFF.

The rearrangement uses TRBV6-1 and TRBJ1-4; 7 bases agree with TRBD1. The CDR3 consists of 13 residues. V lost 1 base, J lost 7 bases, and 0 bases stayed unmatched. Germline lookup yields CDR1 MNHNS and CDR2 SASEGT. For the CDR3, the DNA is TGTGCCAGCAGTGAAGACAGGGGTGAAAAACTGTTTTTT. Its protein is CASSEDRGEKLFF.

This sequence joins TRBV5-5 and TRBJ2-7; a possible D gene is TRBD1 (6 bases). Germline assignment: CDR1 SGHKS and CDR2 YYEKEE (reference sequence). V lost 0 bases and J 2 bases, leaving 18 bases between the germline ends. This CDR3 spans 17 amino acids. The CDR3 region has the DNA TGTGCCAGCAGCTTGGGTGCAGGGGCCTACCAAACCTACGAGCAGTACTTC. Its translation: CASSLGAGAYQTYEQYF.

The gene calls are TRBV6-1 and TRBJ1-6; a possible D gene is TRBD1 (5 bases). Between the trimmed V and J ends, which lost 2 bases and 11 bases, there was a span of 13 bases. From germline, CDR1 is MNHNS and CDR2 SASEGT. The CDR3 loop spans 14 amino acids. The CDR3: CASSESQGSTPLHF. CDR3 DNA sequence: TGTGCCAGCAGTGAATCTCAGGGTTCTACACCCCTCCACTTT.

This clone was seen more than once but under ten times. The chain uses TRBV10-3 and TRBJ2-3; 8 positions agree with TRBD1. The CDR3 totals 14 residues. Per the germline V gene, CDR1 is ENHRY and CDR2 is SYGVKD. V was pared by 3 bases and J by 5 bases, with 4 bases of the junction left unmatched. CDR3 sequence: CAISDSGTGDTQYF. CDR3 coding DNA: TGTGCCATCAGTGATTCCGGGACAGGAGATACGCAGTATTTT.

This clone showed up just a few times. The chain employs TRBV19 and TRBJ2-1; D is uncertain. This CDR3 spans 14 amino acids. The V gene's germline CDR1 is LNHDA and CDR2 SQIVND (reference sequence). V was trimmed by 6 bases and J by 7 bases, leaving 16 bases between them. CDR3 sequence (DNA): TGTGCCAGTAGAGGATTAGTATCCCTAAATGAGCAGTTCTTC. It specifies CASRGLVSLNEQFF.

The J gene is TRBJ2-5, the V gene TRBV11-3; D is uncertain. The germline CDR1 and CDR2 sequences are SGHNT and YENEEA. The CDR3 is 12 amino acids. V was clipped by 7 bases and J by 2 bases, with 8 bases between them. The CDR3 DNA follows: TGTGCCAGCAACAATGGGCAAGAGACCCAGTACTTC. Its translation: CASNNGQETQYF.